The 20 T cell receptor beta chains given below trace back to one sample, sequenced in a study of shared clonotypes between healthy human individuals. CD45RO-negative cells were positively selected for CCR7, leaving out terminally differentiated effector memory CD45RA+ cells. Data came from immunoSEQ multiplex PCR; TCRdb stores just in-frame clones and leaves some out. The table records millions of clones, more than 85% of them present only once. The sequenced sample consisted of naive CD8+ T cells from PBMCs. Receptors were obtained from a man between 18 and 35 years old in good health. Some clones in this sample may be carry-over from other donors' samples.

V usage is TRBV6-5 and J usage is TRBJ1-5; D uncertain. Germline V CDR1 and CDR2: MNHEY, SVGAGI. The CDR3 is 14 amino acids. V dropped 6 bases and J dropped 3 bases, with 12 bases sitting between them. The CDR3 sequence is CASSVNRFNQPQHF. DNA for the CDR3: TGTGCCAGCAGCGTAAATCGGTTCAATCAGCCCCAGCATTTT.

This clone occurred once. Additional DNA sequences in this sample encode the identical CDR3. The V gene is TRBV7-6, the J gene TRBJ2-6; no definite D call. CDR3 length: 13 residues. Per germline, CDR1 SGHVS and CDR2 FNYEAQ. Deletions cut 1 base from V and 4 bases from J, with 2 bases between. CDR3 bases: TGTGCCAGCAGCTTAGGAGGGGCCAACGTCCTGACTTTC. Translating gives CASSLGGANVLTF.

This clone has just one count. CDR3: CASSSPVGGQYEQYF. The CDR3 region has the DNA TGTGCCAGCAGCTCCCCCGTGGGGGGGCAGTACGAGCAGTACTTC. V and J are TRBV7-9 and TRBJ2-7; tentative D call: TRBD2 (7 bases). The V end lost 4 bases, the J end lost 4 bases, and 17 bases lay between the germline ends. The CDR3 spans 15 residues. Germline values: CDR1 SEHNR, CDR2 FQNEAQ (reference sequence).

The chain recombines TRBV6-6 with TRBJ1-4; 7 bases map to TRBD1. CDR3 length equals 15 residues. Germline CDR1 MNHNY, CDR2 SVGAGI (reference sequence). The V segment lost 7 bases and the J segment 3 bases; nucleotides outside the gene matches: 8. DNA of the CDR3: TGTGCCAGCACCTACCGGGACAGCTCTAATGAAAAACTGTTTTTT. This gives the protein CASTYRDSSNEKLFF.

The rearrangement links TRBV11-2 to TRBJ2-3; weak D call: TRBD2 (6 bases). Trimming left V 5 bases short and J 0 bases short, with 18 bases between. This CDR3 contains 17 residues. Germline values: CDR1 SGHAT, CDR2 FQNNGV. The CDR3, as DNA: TGTGCCAGCAGCCATTCGGGACTCAGACTTAGCACAGATACGCAGTATTTT. This codes for CASSHSGLRLSTDTQYF. The full variable domain, with the rest looked up from reference TRBV11-2 and TRBJ2-3, is EAGVAQSPRYKIIEKRQSVAFWCNPISGHATLYWYQQILGQGPKLLIQFQNNGVVDDSQLPKDRFSAERLKGVDSTLKIQPAKLEDSAVYLCASSHSGLRLSTDTQYFGPGTRLTVL.

The CDR3 region has the DNA TGTGCCAGCAGCAGCCCCCGGGACAGGGACAACTATGGCTACACCTTC. It is translated as CASSSPRDRDNYGYTF. The chain recombines TRBV9 with TRBJ1-2, with 9 bases matching TRBD1. After removal of 4 bases from V and 2 bases from J, the junction contained 9 bases not matched to a gene. The CDR3 has 16 residues. The germline V gene has CDR1 SGDLS and CDR2 YYNGEE.

A remark on this clone: The identical CDR3 is also encoded by other nucleotide sequences in the sample. The gene calls are TRBV29-1 and TRBJ2-7, with TRBD1 matching 7 bases. This CDR3 comprises 12 residues. Losses at the gene ends were 5 bases for V and 2 bases for J; bases not matched to a gene: 3. Germline CDR1 reads SQVTM; CDR2 reads ANQGSEA. DNA of the CDR3: TGCAGCGTTTTGGACAGGCCCTACGAGCAGTACTTC. Translating gives CSVLDRPYEQYF.

This sequence joins TRBV9 and TRBJ2-1; D uncertain. CDR3 length: 15 residues. Deletions cut 0 bases from V and 6 bases from J, with 13 bases between. The germline gives CDR1 SGDLS, CDR2 YYNGEE. The CDR3 here is CASSVGSSPSNEQFF. CDR3 in DNA: TGTGCCAGCAGCGTAGGGAGCTCGCCCAGCAATGAGCAGTTCTTC.

V and J are TRBV5-1 and TRBJ1-4, with 7 bases fitting TRBD1. Germline V gene data show CDR1 as SGHRS and CDR2 as YFSETQ. The CDR3 sequence is 14 residues long. Trimming took 4 bases from V and 1 from J; bases not matched to a gene: 1. The CDR3 DNA reads as TGCGCCAGCAGCCAGGGGGTAACTAATGAAAAACTGTTTTTT. It yields the protein CASSQGVTNEKLFF.

This chain joins TRBV11-2 and TRBJ2-3; D remains unclear. Trimming stripped 2 bases from V and 2 bases from J, with 11 bases between. The CDR3 runs to 15 residues. Germline assignment: CDR1 SGHAT and CDR2 FQNNGV. As DNA, the CDR3 is TGTGCCAGCAGCTTATGGCACTCACTCACAGATACGCAGTATTTT. Protein sequence: CASSLWHSLTDTQYF.

The chain links TRBV28 to TRBJ2-3, with 10 bases aligning to TRBD2. The J segment lost 5 bases and the V segment lost 2 bases, leaving 4 bases of the junction unmatched. CDR1 MDHEN and CDR2 SYDVKM come from the germline V gene. This CDR3 is built from 15 residues. The CDR3 sequence: CASSLSGRDLDTQYF. The DNA for the CDR3 is TGTGCCAGCAGTTTAAGCGGGAGGGACTTAGATACGCAGTATTTT.

The gene calls are TRBV29-1 and TRBJ2-1; D uncertain. The CDR3 consists of 13 residues. V was trimmed by 7 bases and J by 3 bases, leaving 13 bases between them. The V gene's germline CDR1 is SQVTM and CDR2 ANQGSEA. The CDR3 nucleotides are TGCAGCGCCAGAAAAAACAACTACAATGAGCAGTTCTTC. Its translation is CSARKNNYNEQFF.

This chain uses TRBV7-2 with TRBJ1-5; D gene ambiguous. Germline V lookup: CDR1 SGHTA, CDR2 FQGNSA. V was trimmed by 2 bases and J by 14 bases, leaving 22 bases between them. The CDR3 spans 15 residues. CDR3: CASSLPTGIPDSEHF. For the CDR3, the DNA is TGTGCCAGCAGCTTACCAACGGGTATTCCGGACTCGGAGCATTTT.

The chain couples TRBV2 to TRBJ1-6; TRBD1 is a possible D gene (6 bases). CDR3 size: 16 residues. V lost 7 bases and J lost 0, with 13 bases in between. CDR1 and CDR2 from the germline V gene are SNHLY and FYNNEI. CDR3 region: CASTRGQSSYNSPLHF. CDR3 DNA sequence: TGTGCCAGCACCCGGGGGCAAAGCTCCTATAATTCACCCCTCCACTTT.

The chain couples TRBV2 to TRBJ2-7, with D possibly being TRBD2 (6 bases). From germline, CDR1 is SNHLY and CDR2 FYNNEI. CDR3 size: 14 residues. V dropped 2 bases and J dropped 5 bases, with 13 bases sitting between them. Here the CDR3 reads CASSETSRTDEQYF. CDR3 DNA sequence: TGTGCCAGCAGTGAAACTAGCAGGACCGACGAGCAGTACTTC.

The chain recombines TRBV9 with TRBJ2-7; D is tentatively TRBD1 or TRBD2 (7 bases each). The CDR3 extends over 15 amino acids. V lost 0 bases and J lost 4, with 14 bases in between. The germline CDR1 and CDR2 sequences are SGDLS and YYNGEE. Here the CDR3 reads CASSVGPGGVYEQYF. The CDR3 DNA reads as TGTGCCAGCAGCGTAGGTCCAGGGGGGGTGTACGAGCAGTACTTC.

The CDR3 sequence: CASSPGANEKLFF. CDR3 nucleotides: TGTGCCAGCAGCCCTGGCGCTAATGAAAAACTGTTTTTT. The chain uses TRBV7-2 and TRBJ1-4; no clear D. This CDR3 region has 13 residues. Germline lookup yields CDR1 SGHTA and CDR2 FQGNSA. V was pared by 5 bases and J by 3 bases, with 7 bases between.

The chain couples TRBV2 to TRBJ2-2, with TRBD2 as a possible D gene (6 bases). From germline, CDR1 is SNHLY and CDR2 FYNNEI. V was trimmed by 4 bases and J by 7 bases, leaving 13 bases between them. This CDR3 region has 14 residues. DNA for the CDR3: TGTGCCAGCAGTGGCGGGTCCGGGGGCGGGGAGCTGTTTTTT. Residues: CASSGGSGGGELFF.

This clone was observed a single time. The gene calls are TRBV28 and TRBJ2-2; tentative D call: TRBD2 (5 bases). Trimming took off 6 bases at V and 0 bases at J, with 11 bases between the two ends. The germline V gene has CDR1 MDHEN and CDR2 SYDVKM. This CDR3 comprises 15 residues. The DNA of the CDR3 is TGTGCCAGCAGCAAGGACTTGACGAACACCGGGGAGCTGTTTTTT. Residues: CASSKDLTNTGELFF.

This clone occurred once. The V gene is TRBV15, the J gene TRBJ1-1, with TRBD1 as a possible D gene (5 bases). Germline loops: CDR1 LNHNV, CDR2 YYDKDF (reference sequence). The CDR3 spans 13 residues. Trimming stripped 5 bases from V and 0 bases from J, with 7 bases between. The CDR3 DNA reads TGTGCCACCAGCGCAGGGTTGAACACTGAAGCTTTCTTT. This translates into CATSAGLNTEAFF.